This TCR beta chain emerged from a study of T-cell memory formation after mild COVID-19. V shed 1 base and J shed 8 bases, with 12 bases lying between them. CDR1 and CDR2 from the germline V gene are SGHDN and FVKESK. The CDR3 has 14 amino acids. Via MiXCR, TCRdb re-called the 5' RACE reads, giving one row per CDR3 protein. The sample contains 120,000 to 150,000 distinct CDR3 sequences, roughly 19% of which appear only once. In this sample, this clonotype turned up a few times. The chain uses TRBV14 and TRBJ2-4; the D gene is possibly TRBD2 (5 bases). Sequencing was done on a sample of PBMCs or a T cell subset sorted from them (not recorded which). The receptor comes from an adult woman who had mild COVID-19 (a few samples of this study predate the infection). Cell type and time point are not known. CDR3 in amino acids: CASSQGLGRYIQYF. CDR3 sequence (DNA): TGTGCCAGCAGCCAAGGGCTGGGGAGATACATTCAGTACTTC.